This is a list of T cell receptor beta chains from one sample in a study of CD8 T cells in Susac syndrome. TCRdb ran MiXCR on the immunoSEQ multiplex PCR reads and lists one entry per CDR3 protein. The sample contains some 180,000 distinct CDR3 sequences, around 94% of which appear only once. The sequenced sample was CD4+ T cells from PBMCs. All receptors derive from a human donor with Susac syndrome. The conserved cysteine and the conserved F or W are not part of the CDR3 here. Fields, in order: J gene, V gene, CDR3 protein.

TRBJ2-6 TRBV5-1 ASSLAESGANVLT
TRBJ2-6 TRBV6-1 ASSESGGSGANVLT
TRBJ2-2 TRBV9 ASSVGSTGELF
TRBJ2-5 TRBV7-2 ARLGVWETQY
TRBJ2-5 TRBV29-1 SVPPERGVHQETQY
TRBJ1-1 TRBV7-9 VGVAGNTEAF
TRBJ1-5 TRBV3-1 ASSDRGSSGNQPQH
TRBJ2-7 TRBV25-1 ASKATGGEQY
TRBJ2-7 TRBV4-2 ASSQEGQTYEQY
TRBJ1-4 TRBV30 ALATGGEKLF
TRBJ2-7 TRBV21-1 ASSKPSRGLLTNEQY
TRBJ2-5 TRBV12-3/TRBV12-4 ASSLTGKETQY
TRBJ1-5 TRBV20-1 SAESDRGWTQPQH
TRBJ2-7 TRBV20-1 SAKTSGSSYEQY
TRBJ2-1 TRBV28 ASSLFAGGLKNEQF
TRBJ2-2 TRBV9 ASSPRPSGITGELF
TRBJ2-7 TRBV5-4 ASSLDRPGEQY
TRBJ1-1 TRBV5-1 ASSLLPGNTEAF
TRBJ2-5 TRBV20-1 SARGGGETQY
TRBJ1-2 TRBV30 AWSVVRANYGYT
TRBJ1-6 TRBV20-1 SARGSDRDSPLH
TRBJ1-2 TRBV7-2 ASSLGTPGRYGYT
TRBJ1-1 TRBV30 AWSTAGAANTEAF
TRBJ2-1 TRBV9 ASSINPSYNEQF
TRBJ2-5 TRBV5-4 ASSPSTSGNHQETQY
TRBJ2-2 TRBV21-1 ASSKAGTANTGELF
TRBJ1-5 TRBV6-6 ASSQTALTPQH
TRBJ2-7 TRBV3-1 ASSQGPGTRYEQY
TRBJ2-2 TRBV11-1 ASSGGVLRTGELF
TRBJ1-5 TRBV20-1 SARGSNQPQH
TRBJ2-4 TRBV6-2/TRBV6-3 ASNPGHQNIQY
TRBJ2-5 TRBV9 ASSAITGTGIEETQY
TRBJ1-4 TRBV7-9 ASSLVNEKLF
TRBJ2-1 TRBV29-1 SVGFSGNEQF
TRBJ2-1 TRBV5-1 ASSFTVSSYNEQF
TRBJ1-2 TRBV20-1 SADPGQLSYGYT
TRBJ2-5 TRBV20-1 SARGGGQETQY
TRBJ2-1 TRBV12-3/TRBV12-4 ASSTNRGSSYNEQF
TRBJ2-3 TRBV10-3 AISDNSGTSGSTDTQY
TRBJ2-4 TRBV6-5 ASSWTHGVLAKNIQY
TRBJ2-1 TRBV20-1 SASTGGTNEQF
TRBJ1-1 TRBV18 ASSPRIVLAEAF
TRBJ1-2 TRBV4-1 ASSQMTGNYGYT
TRBJ1-5 TRBV20-1 SARGTDSNQPQH
TRBJ2-3 TRBV29-1 SVSPSTDTQY
TRBJ1-1 TRBV18 ASSPGNTEAF
TRBJ2-3 TRBV27 ASRRQGRTDTQY
TRBJ2-1 TRBV12-3/TRBV12-4 ASSLDVFGGYEQF
TRBJ1-2 TRBV2 ASTGGPNYGYT
TRBJ2-3 TRBV20-1 SAEGLSTDTQY
TRBJ2-5 TRBV12-3/TRBV12-4 ASSPRFETQY
TRBJ1-1 TRBV20-1 SAREGPLNTEAF
TRBJ2-5 TRBV13 ASSRTVRGETQY
TRBJ2-7 TRBV7-6 ASGNGGRAKYEQY
TRBJ2-5 TRBV7-2 ASMRGRNQETQY